This TCR beta chain was sequenced for a study of T cells after yellow fever vaccination (dated by TCRdb to between 2018 and 2020). Context from the whole study: The SMART-Seq v4 Ultra Low Input RNA kit was used to prepare libraries from fractions with low cell numbers. To track T-cell clones before and after primary and booster YFV17D yellow fever vaccination, bulk TCR alpha and beta repertoires were sequenced longitudinally. Two healthy male donors, one aged 18 to 29 and one aged 30 to 39 years, were included in the cohort. Blood samples were taken at several timepoints before and after primary and secondary immunization, and bulk PBMC replicates and cell subsets were isolated. The research as a whole found: A small share of clonotypes was detected in both CD4 and CD8 compartments, with the overlap likely arising from convergent recombination. Because the study included only a couple of donors, the extent to which the findings can be generalized is limited. Computational filtering was required because FACS-sorted repertoires could contain abundant contaminating clonotypes from the bulk population. Compared with the primary T-cell response, the secondary T-cell response was faster but weaker, reaching its peak on day 5 rather than on day 15. Most clones expanded after primary vaccination (96% of CD4 and approximately 86% of CD8) were re-detected after the booster, suggesting that broad memory maintenance occurred.

Notes on this clonotype: There is no known antigen for this receptor. Nothing much larger sits one base from this clone, and base qualities are not available.

Cut back by 1 base and 8 bases, the V and J ends lie 13 bases apart. For CDR1 and CDR2, the germline V gene lists SGHRS and YFSETQ. The CDR3, from cysteine to phenylalanine, totals 15 residues. Only the CDR3 DNA is retained, 45 bases long and in frame from the first base. Per the publication, the treatment or condition label means: live attenuated yellow fever vaccine strain. PBMCs were isolated from peripheral blood using a standard Ficoll-Paque protocol. Dynabeads CD4 and CD8 positive selection kits were used to isolate the CD4 and CD8 T-cell fractions. TriZol was used to extract RNA from bulk PBMCs, from CD4 and CD8 fractions, and from dextramer-positive and dextramer-negative fractions. TCRdb names Illumina NovaSeq 6000 as the instrument used. Synthesis of TCR cDNA relied on 5'RACE template switching, a step that introduced a universal primer site along with unique molecular identifiers. Priming of cDNA synthesis was performed from both the TCR alpha and TCR beta constant segments. Libraries were amplified in two PCR steps, with sample barcodes and sequencing adapters added in the second step. Sequencing of libraries was performed on Illumina HiSeq 2500 (2x100 bp) or NovaSeq (2x150 bp). Regarding the original processing steps: MIGEC handled demultiplexing of reads and collapsing into UMI consensus sequences, while MiXCR performed V(D)J alignment. Clonotypes responding to the vaccine were identified with edgeR on replicate PBMC samples, with the criteria of FDR below 0.01 and a log2 fold change above 5 up to day 15. CD4 or CD8 identity was assigned to each bulk clonotype according to whether the clonotype was present at higher abundance in the sequenced CD4 repertoire or the sequenced CD8 repertoire. TCRdb cleaned the public reads at Q25 with fastp, built clones with MiXCR and kept in-frame beta chains. Each record represents a unique CDR3 protein, reported with the most common genes and DNA among its rows. V and J calls and clone size were set by TCRdb, not the authors. Counted in this sample were around 320,000 distinct CDR3 sequences; less than 9.5% of them appeared once. The ten largest clonotypes hold about 3.5% of the sample.

The sequence came from a man between 18 and 35 years old who received the YFV17D yellow fever vaccine. Rearrangement joined TRBV5-1 to TRBJ1-6; TRBD1 is a weak D gene call, 6 bases matching. The material sequenced was CD4+ T cells sorted from PBMCs, taken 5 days after the yellow fever booster vaccination. Read as DNA, the sequence is TGCGCCAGCAGCTTGCAGGCAGGGGAGGATTCACCCCTCCACTTT. Translated, it reads CASSLQAGEDSPLHF.